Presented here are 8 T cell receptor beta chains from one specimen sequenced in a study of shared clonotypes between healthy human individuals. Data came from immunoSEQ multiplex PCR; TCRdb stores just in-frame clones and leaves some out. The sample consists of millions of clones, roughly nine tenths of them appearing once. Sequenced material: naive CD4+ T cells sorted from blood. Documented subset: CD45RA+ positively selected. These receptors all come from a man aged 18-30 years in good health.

Here the CDR3 reads CASSLFALGQFQETQYF. CDR3 bases: TGTGCCAGCAGTTTATTCGCCCTGGGACAGTTTCAAGAGACCCAGTACTTC. The V call is TRBV28, the J call TRBJ2-5; 7 nucleotides match TRBD1. The CDR3 contains 17 residues. The V gene's germline CDR1 is MDHEN and CDR2 SYDVKM. V lost 1 base to trimming and J lost 2 bases; unmatched junction nucleotides: 10.

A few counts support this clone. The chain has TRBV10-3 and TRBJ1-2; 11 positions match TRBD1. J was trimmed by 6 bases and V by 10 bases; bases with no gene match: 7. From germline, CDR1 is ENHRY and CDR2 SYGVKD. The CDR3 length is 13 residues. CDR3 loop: CASRTGGEHGYTF. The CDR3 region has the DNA TGTGCCAGCCGGACAGGGGGCGAGCATGGCTACACCTTC.

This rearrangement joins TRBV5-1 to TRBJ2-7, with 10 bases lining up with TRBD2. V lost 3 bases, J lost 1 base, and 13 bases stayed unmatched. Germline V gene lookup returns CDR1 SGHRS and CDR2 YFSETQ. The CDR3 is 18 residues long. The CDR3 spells CASSSLGHGTSASYEQYF. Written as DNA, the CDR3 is TGCGCCAGCAGCTCGTTGGGACACGGGACTAGCGCTTCCTACGAGCAGTACTTC.

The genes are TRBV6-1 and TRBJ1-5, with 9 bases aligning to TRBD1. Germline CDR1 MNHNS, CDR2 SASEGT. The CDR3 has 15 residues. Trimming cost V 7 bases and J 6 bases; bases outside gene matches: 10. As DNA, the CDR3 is TGTGCCAGCATCAACTCCGGGACAGGGATTCAGCCCCAGCATTTT. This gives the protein CASINSGTGIQPQHF.

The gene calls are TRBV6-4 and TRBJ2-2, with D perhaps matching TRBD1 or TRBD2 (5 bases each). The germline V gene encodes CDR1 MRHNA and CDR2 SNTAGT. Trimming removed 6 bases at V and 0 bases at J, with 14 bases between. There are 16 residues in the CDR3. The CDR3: CASRVPGTANTGELFF. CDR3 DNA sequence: TGTGCCAGCAGAGTGCCAGGGACGGCGAACACCGGGGAGCTGTTTTTT.

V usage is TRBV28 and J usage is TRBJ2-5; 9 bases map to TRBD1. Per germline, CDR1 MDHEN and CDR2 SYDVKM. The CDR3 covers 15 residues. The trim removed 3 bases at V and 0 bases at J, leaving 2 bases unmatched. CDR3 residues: CASSFRDRDQETQYF. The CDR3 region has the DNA TGTGCCAGCAGTTTCAGGGACAGGGACCAAGAGACCCAGTACTTC. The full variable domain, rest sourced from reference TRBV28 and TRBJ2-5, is DVKVTQSSRYLVKRTGEKVFLECVQDMDHENMFWYRQDPGLGLRLIYFSYDVKMKEKGDIPEGYSVSREKKERFSLILESASTNQTSMYLCASSFRDRDQETQYFGPGTRLLVL.

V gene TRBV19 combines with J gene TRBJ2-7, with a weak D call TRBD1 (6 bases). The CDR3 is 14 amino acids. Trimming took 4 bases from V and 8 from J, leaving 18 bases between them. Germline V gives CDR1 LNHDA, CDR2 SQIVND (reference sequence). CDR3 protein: CASSTSVGGRKQYF. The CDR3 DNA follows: TGTGCCAGTAGTACCTCGGTAGGGGGAAGAAAGCAGTACTTC.

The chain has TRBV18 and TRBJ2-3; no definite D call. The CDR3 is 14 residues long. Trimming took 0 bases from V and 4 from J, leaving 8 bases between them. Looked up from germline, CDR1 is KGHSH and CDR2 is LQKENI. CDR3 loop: CASSPPAFSDTQYF. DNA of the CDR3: TGTGCCAGCTCACCACCAGCCTTTTCAGATACGCAGTATTTT.